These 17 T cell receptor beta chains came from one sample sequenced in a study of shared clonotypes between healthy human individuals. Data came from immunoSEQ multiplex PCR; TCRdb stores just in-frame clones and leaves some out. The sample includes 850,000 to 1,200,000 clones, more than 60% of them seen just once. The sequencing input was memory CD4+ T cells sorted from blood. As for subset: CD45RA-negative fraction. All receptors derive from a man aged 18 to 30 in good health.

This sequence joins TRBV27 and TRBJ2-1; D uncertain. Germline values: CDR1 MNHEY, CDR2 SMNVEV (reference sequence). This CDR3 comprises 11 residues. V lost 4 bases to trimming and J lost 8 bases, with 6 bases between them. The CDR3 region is CASSSLDEQFF. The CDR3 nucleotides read TGTGCCAGCAGTTCGCTGGATGAGCAGTTCTTC.

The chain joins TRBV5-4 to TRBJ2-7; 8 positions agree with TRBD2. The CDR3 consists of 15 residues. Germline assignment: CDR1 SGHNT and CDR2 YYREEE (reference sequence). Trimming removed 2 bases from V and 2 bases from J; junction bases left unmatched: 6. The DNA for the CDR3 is TGTGCCAGCAGCTTCCTTAGCGGGACCCCCTACGAGCAGTACTTC. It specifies CASSFLSGTPYEQYF.

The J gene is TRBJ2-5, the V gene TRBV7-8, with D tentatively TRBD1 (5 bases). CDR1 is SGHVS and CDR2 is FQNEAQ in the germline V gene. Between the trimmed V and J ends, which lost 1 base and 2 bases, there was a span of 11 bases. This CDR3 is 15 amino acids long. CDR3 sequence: CASSLGQTIQETQYF. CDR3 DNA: TGTGCCAGCAGCTTAGGACAGACCATACAAGAGACCCAGTACTTC.

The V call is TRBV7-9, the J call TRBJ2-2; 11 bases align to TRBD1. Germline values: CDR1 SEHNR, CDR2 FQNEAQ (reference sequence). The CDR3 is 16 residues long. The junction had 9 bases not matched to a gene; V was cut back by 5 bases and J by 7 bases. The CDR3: CASSPSGTGGNGELFF. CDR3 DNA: TGTGCCAGCAGCCCATCCGGGACAGGGGGTAACGGGGAGCTGTTTTTT. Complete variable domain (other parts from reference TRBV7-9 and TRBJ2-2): DTGVSQNPRHKITKRGQNVTFRCDPISEHNRLYWYRQTLGQGPEFLTYFQNEAQLEKSRLLSDRFSAERPKGSFSTLEIQRTEQGDSAMYLCASSPSGTGGNGELFFGEGSRLTVL.

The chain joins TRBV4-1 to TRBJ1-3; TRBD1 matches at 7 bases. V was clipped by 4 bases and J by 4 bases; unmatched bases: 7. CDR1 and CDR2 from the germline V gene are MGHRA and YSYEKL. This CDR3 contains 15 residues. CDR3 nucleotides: TGCGCCAGCAGCCCGACCAGGACAGGCGGAAACACCATATATTTT. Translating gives CASSPTRTGGNTIYF.

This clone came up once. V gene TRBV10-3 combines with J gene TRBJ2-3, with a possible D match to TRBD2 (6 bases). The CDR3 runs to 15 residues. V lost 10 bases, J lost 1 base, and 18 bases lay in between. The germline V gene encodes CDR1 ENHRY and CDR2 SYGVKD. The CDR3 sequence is CATLGGPVGTDTQYF. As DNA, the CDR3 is TGTGCCACCCTAGGAGGGCCTGTGGGCACAGATACGCAGTATTTT.

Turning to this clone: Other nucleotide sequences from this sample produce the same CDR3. CDR3: CASSARGGSLETQYF. CDR3 DNA sequence: TGTGCCAGCAGCGCCCGGGGCGGGAGTTTAGAGACCCAGTACTTC. J is TRBJ2-5 and V is TRBV9; 7 bases line up with TRBD2. Germline V gives CDR1 SGDLS, CDR2 YYNGEE. After removal of 3 bases from V and 4 bases from J, the junction contained 9 bases not matched to a gene. CDR3 length: 15 amino acids.

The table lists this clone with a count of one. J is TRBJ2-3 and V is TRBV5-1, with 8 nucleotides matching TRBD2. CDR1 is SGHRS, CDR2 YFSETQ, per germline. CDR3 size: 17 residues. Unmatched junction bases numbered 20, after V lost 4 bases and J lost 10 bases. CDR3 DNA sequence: TGCGCCAGCAGCCCAGGGAGGGTTGTGACGGGAGGGCTGGCGCAGTATTTT. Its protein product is CASSPGRVVTGGLAQYF.

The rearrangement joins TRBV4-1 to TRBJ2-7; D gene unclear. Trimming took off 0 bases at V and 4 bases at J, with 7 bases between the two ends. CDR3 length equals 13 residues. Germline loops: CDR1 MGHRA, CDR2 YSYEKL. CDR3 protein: CASSQDPPYEQYF. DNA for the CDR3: TGCGCCAGCAGCCAAGATCCCCCATACGAGCAGTACTTC.

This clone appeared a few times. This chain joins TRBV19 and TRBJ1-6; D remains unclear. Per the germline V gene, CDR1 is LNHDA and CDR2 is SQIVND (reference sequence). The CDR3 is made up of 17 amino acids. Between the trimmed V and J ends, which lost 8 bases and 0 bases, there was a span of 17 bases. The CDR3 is CASSLGSPSSYNSPLHF. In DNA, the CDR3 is TGTGCCAGTTCCTTGGGGAGCCCGAGCTCCTATAATTCACCCCTCCACTTT.

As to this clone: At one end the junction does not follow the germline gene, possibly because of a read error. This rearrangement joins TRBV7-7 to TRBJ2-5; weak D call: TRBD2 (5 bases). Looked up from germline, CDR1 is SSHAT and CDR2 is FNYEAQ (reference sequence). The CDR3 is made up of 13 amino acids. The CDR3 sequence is CASSSSLVETQYF. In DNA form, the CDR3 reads TGTGCTAGCAGCTCTAGCTTGGTAGAGACCCAGTACTTC. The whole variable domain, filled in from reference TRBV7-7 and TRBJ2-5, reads GAGVSQSPRYKVTKRGQDVTLRCDPISSHATLYWYQQALGQGPEFLTYFNYEAQPDKSGLPSDRFSAERPEGSISTLTIQRTEQRDSAMYRCASSSSLVETQYFGPGTRLLVL.

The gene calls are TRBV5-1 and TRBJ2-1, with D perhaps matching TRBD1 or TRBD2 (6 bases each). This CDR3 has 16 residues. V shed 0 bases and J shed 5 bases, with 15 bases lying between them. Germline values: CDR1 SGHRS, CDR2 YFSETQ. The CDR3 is CASSLGGGRLDNEQFF. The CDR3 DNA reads TGCGCCAGCAGCTTGGGAGGGGGGAGACTGGACAATGAGCAGTTCTTC.

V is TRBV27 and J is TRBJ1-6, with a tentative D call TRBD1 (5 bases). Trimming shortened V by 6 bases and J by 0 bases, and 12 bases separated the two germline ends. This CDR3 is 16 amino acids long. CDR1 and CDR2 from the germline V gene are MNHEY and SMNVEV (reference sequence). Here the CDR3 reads CASSPGRSSYNSPLHF. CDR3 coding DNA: TGTGCCAGCAGCCCGGGACGGAGCTCCTATAATTCACCCCTCCACTTT.

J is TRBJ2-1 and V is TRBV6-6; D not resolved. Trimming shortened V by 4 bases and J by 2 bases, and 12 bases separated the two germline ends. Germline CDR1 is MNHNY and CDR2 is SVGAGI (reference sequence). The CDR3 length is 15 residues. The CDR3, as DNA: TGTGCCAGCAGTTCTGCCGGGTTCCCCTACAATGAGCAGTTCTTC. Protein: CASSSAGFPYNEQFF.

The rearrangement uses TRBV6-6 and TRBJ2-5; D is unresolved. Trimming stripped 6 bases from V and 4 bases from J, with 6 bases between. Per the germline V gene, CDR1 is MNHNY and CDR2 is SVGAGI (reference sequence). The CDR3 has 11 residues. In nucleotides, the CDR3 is TGTGCCAGCAGAGCACTAGAGACCCAGTACTTC. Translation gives CASRALETQYF.

The CDR3 DNA is TGTGCCAGCAGCTTGGGGACTAGCGGGGGAACCTACGAGCAGTACTTC. Residues: CASSLGTSGGTYEQYF. The chain recombines TRBV5-4 with TRBJ2-7, with 13 bases lining up with TRBD2. J was trimmed by 2 bases and V by 0 bases; bases with no gene match: 2. Germline V gives CDR1 SGHNT, CDR2 YYREEE (reference sequence). The CDR3 has 16 residues. The full variable domain, rest sourced from reference TRBV5-4 and TRBJ2-7, is ETGVTQSPTHLIKTRGQQVTLRCSSQSGHNTVSWYQQALGQGPQFIFQYYREEENGRGNFPPRFSGLQFPNYSSELNVNALELDDSALYLCASSLGTSGGTYEQYFGPGTRLTVT.

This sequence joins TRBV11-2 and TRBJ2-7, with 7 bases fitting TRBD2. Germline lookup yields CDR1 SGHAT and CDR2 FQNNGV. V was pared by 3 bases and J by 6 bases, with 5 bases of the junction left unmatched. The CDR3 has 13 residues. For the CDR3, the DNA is TGTGCCAGCAGCTTGGGGACTACGGCCGAGCAGTACTTC. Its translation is CASSLGTTAEQYF. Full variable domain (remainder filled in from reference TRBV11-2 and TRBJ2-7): EAGVAQSPRYKIIEKRQSVAFWCNPISGHATLYWYQQILGQGPKLLIQFQNNGVVDDSQLPKDRFSAERLKGVDSTLKIQPAKLEDSAVYLCASSLGTTAEQYFGPGTRLTVT.